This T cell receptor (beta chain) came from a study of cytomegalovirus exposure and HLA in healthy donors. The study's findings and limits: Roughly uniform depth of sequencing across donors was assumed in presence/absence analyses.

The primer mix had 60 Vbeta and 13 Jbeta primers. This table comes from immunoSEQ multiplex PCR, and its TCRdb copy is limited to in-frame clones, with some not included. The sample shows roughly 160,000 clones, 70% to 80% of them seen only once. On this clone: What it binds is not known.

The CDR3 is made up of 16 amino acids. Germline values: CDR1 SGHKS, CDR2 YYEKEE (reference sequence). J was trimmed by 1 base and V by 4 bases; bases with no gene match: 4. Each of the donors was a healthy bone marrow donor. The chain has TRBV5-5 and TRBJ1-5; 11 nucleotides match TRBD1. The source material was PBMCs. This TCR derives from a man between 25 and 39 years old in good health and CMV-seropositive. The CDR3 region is CASSSGTGGSNQPQHF. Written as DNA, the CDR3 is TGTGCCAGCAGCAGCGGGACAGGGGGGAGCAATCAGCCCCAGCATTTT.